A single TCR beta chain is shown here with its context. Antigen specificity is unknown. TCRdb re-called the reads through MiXCR, storing one row per CDR3 protein. In the table there are under 130,000 distinct CDR3 sequences, less than 55% of which are singletons. The CDR3 spans 15 residues. Germline V CDR1 and CDR2: SGHVT, SQSDAQ. V was pared by 6 bases and J by 0 bases, with 3 bases of the junction left unmatched. This sample stems from a study of T cell repertoires in cytomegalovirus infection. Study results and limitations: Summed public TCR beta family frequency identified CMV carriers bearing the relevant HLA.

The TCR originated in a human donor in good health (CMV status not recorded). Some clones in this sample may be carry-over from other donors' samples. The chain recombines TRBV7-4 with TRBJ1-4; TRBD1 aligns across 8 bases. The material was CD8+ T cells from cultured PBMCs, obtained from culture after CMV antigen stimulation. DNA of the CDR3: TGTGCCAGCAGAGAGGGACAGGCAACTAATGAAAAACTGTTTTTT. The encoded protein is CASREGQATNEKLFF.